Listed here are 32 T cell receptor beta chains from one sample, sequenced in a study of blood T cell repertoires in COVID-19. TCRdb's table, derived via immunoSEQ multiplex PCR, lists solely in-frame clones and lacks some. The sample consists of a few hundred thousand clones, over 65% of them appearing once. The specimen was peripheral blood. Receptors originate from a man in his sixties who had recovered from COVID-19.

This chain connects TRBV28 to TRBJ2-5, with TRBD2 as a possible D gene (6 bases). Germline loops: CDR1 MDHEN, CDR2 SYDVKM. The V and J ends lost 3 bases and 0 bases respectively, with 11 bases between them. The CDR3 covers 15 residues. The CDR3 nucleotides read TGTGCCAGCAGTTTTTCGGCGGGAAACCAAGAGACCCAGTACTTC. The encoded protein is CASSFSAGNQETQYF.

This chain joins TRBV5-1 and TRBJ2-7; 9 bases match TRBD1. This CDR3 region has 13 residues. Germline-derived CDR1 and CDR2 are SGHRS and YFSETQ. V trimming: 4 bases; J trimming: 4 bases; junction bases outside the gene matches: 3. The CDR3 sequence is CASSRDREYEQYF. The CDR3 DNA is TGCGCCAGCAGCCGGGACAGGGAGTACGAGCAGTACTTC.

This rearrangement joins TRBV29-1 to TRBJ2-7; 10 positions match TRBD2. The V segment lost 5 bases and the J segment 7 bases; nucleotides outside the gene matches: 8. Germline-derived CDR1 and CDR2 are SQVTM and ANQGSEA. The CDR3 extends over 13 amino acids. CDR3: CSVTLAGVREQYF. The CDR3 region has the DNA TGCAGCGTTACGCTAGCGGGAGTAAGGGAGCAGTACTTC.

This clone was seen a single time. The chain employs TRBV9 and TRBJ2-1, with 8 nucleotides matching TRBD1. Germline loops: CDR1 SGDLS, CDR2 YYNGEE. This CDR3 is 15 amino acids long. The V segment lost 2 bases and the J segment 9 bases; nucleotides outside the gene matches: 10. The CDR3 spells CASSVRPGQAGEQFF. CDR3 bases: TGTGCCAGCAGCGTCCGCCCGGGACAGGCCGGTGAGCAGTTCTTC.

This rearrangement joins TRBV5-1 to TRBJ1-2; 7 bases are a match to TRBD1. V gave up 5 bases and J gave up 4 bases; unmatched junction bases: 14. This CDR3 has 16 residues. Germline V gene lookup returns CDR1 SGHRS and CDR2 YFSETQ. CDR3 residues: CASRITTGRTLYGYTF. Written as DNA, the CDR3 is TGCGCCAGCAGGATTACGACAGGGCGAACCCTCTATGGCTACACCTTC.

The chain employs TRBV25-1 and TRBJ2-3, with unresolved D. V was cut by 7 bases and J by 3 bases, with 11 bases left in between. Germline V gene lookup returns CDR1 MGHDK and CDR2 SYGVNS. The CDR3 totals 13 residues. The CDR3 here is CASTGDSTDTQYF. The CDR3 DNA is TGTGCCAGCACCGGAGATAGTACAGATACGCAGTATTTT.

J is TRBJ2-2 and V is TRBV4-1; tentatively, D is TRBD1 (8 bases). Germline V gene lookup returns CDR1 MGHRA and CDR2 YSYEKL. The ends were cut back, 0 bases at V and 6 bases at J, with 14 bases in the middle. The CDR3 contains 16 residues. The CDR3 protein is CASSQEQGGFAGELFF. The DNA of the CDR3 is TGCGCCAGCAGCCAAGAACAGGGGGGGTTCGCCGGGGAGCTGTTTTTT.

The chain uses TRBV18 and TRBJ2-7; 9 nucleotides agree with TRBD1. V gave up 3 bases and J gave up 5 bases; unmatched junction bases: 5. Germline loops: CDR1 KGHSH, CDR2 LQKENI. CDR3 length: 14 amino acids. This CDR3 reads CASSPSGQGNEQYF. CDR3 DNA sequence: TGTGCCAGCTCACCGTCGGGACAGGGTAACGAGCAGTACTTC.

CDR3 in DNA: TGCGCCAGCAGCTTGGGGTCGTCATTGACTACTGAAGCTTTCTTT. Translated, it gives CASSLGSSLTTEAFF. The rearrangement links TRBV5-1 to TRBJ1-1; no clear D. The length of the CDR3 is 15 residues. Germline V lookup: CDR1 SGHRS, CDR2 YFSETQ. V lost 0 bases to trimming and J lost 5 bases, with 14 bases between them.

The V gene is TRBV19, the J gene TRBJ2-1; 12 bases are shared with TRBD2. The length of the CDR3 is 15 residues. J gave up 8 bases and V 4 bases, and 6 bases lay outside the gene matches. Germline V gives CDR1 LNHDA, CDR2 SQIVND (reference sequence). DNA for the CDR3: TGTGCCAGTAGTACGACTAGCGGGAGTGTGGATGAGCAGTTCTTC. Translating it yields CASSTTSGSVDEQFF.

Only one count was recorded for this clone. CDR3 amino acids: CASSVGTSGTHEQYF. The CDR3 DNA reads TGTGCCAGCAGCGTAGGGACTAGCGGGACCCACGAGCAGTACTTC. The chain has TRBV9 and TRBJ2-7, with 12 bases that match TRBD2. Germline assignment: CDR1 SGDLS and CDR2 YYNGEE. J gave up 5 bases and V 0 bases, and 3 bases lay outside the gene matches. The CDR3 consists of 15 residues.

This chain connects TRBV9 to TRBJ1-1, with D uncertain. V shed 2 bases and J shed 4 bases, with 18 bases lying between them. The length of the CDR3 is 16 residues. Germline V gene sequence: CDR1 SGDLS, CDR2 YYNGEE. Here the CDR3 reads CASSVGSGWRVTEAFF. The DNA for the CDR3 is TGTGCCAGCAGCGTCGGGTCGGGGTGGCGGGTCACTGAAGCTTTCTTT.

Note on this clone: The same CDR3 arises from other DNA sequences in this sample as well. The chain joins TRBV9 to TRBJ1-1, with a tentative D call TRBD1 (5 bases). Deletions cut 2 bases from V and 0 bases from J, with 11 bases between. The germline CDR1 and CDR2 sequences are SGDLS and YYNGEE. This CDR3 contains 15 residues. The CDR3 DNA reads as TGTGCCAGCAGCGTGGGGGGGTCCATGAACACTGAAGCTTTCTTT. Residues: CASSVGGSMNTEAFF.

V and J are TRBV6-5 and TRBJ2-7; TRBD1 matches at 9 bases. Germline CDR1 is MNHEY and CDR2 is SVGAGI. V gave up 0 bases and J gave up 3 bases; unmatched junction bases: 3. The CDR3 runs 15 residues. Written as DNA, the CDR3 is TGTGCCAGCAGTTACTCGAACAGGGGGCTCTACGAGCAGTACTTC. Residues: CASSYSNRGLYEQYF.

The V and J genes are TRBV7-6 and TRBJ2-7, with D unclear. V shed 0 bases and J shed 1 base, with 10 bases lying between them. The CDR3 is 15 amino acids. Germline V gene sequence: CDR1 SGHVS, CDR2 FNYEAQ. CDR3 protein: CASSLAEWVSYEQYF. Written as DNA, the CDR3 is TGTGCCAGCAGCTTAGCGGAGTGGGTGTCCTACGAGCAGTACTTC.

CDR3 coding DNA: TGTGCCAGCAGCTATAATTTCTCGACAGGGGGTAACGAGCAGTACTTC. It specifies CASSYNFSTGGNEQYF. The chain recombines TRBV11-1 with TRBJ2-7, with TRBD1 matching over 9 bases. The junction had 12 bases not matched to a gene; V was cut back by 4 bases and J by 5 bases. Germline values: CDR1 SGHAT, CDR2 FQDESV (reference sequence). This CDR3 comprises 16 residues.

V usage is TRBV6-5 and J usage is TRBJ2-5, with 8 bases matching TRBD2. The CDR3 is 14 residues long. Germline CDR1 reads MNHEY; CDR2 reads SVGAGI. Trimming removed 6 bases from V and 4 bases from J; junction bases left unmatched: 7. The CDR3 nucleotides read TGTGCCAGCAGCTCCAGGGCGGGGGGAGAGACCCAGTACTTC. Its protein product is CASSSRAGGETQYF.

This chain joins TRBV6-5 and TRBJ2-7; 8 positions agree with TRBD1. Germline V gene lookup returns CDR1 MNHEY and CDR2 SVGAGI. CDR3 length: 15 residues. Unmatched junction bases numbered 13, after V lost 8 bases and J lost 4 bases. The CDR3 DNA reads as TGTGCCAGCGCCACTTCGCAGGGGGCTTTTTACGAGCAGTACTTC. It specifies CASATSQGAFYEQYF.

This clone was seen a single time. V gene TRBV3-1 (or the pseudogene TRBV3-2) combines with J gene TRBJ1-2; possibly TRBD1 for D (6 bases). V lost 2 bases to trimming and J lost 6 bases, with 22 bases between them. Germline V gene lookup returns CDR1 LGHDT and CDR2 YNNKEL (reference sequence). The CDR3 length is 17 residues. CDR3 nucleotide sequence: TGTGCCAGCAGCCAAAAGGAGGTTCCGGGGGGCCGAGATGGCTACACCTTC. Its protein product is CASSQKEVPGGRDGYTF.

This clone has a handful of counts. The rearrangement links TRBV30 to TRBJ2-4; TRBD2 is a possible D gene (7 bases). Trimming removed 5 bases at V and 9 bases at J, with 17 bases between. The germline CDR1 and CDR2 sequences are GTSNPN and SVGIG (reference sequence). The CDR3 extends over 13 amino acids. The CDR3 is CAWGGAQPPIQYF. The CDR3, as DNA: TGTGCCTGGGGGGGGGCTCAACCCCCCATTCAGTACTTC.

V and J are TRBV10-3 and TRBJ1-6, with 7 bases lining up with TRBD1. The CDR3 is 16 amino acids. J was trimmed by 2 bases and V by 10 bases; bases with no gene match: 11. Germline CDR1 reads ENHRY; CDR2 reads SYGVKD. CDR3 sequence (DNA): TGTGCCACCAGGGGGGACAACAACCCCTATAATTCACCCCTCCACTTT. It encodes CATRGDNNPYNSPLHF.

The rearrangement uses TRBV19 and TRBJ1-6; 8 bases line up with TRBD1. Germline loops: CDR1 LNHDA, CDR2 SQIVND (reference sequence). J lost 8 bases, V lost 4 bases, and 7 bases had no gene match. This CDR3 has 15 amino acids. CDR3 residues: CASSNTGTGHSPLHF. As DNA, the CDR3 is TGTGCCAGTAGTAACACCGGGACAGGACATTCACCCCTCCACTTT.

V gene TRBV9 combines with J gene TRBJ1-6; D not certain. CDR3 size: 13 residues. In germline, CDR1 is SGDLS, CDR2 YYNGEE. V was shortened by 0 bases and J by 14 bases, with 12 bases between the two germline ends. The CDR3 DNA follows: TGTGCCAGCAGCGTAGCGAGGCTCGGGGCCCTCCACTTT. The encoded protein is CASSVARLGALHF.

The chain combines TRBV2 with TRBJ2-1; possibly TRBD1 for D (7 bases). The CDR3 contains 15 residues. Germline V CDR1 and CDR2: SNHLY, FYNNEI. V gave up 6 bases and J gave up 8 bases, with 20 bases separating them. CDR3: CASRPPGGSNHEQFF. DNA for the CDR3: TGTGCCAGCAGACCTCCAGGGGGGAGTAATCATGAGCAGTTCTTC.

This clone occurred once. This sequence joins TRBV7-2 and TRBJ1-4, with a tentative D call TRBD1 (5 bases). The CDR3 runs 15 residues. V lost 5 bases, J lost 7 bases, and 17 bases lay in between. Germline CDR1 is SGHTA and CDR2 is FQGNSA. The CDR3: CASSQQATATEKLFF. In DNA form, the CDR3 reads TGTGCCAGCAGCCAACAGGCGACAGCAACTGAAAAACTGTTTTTT.

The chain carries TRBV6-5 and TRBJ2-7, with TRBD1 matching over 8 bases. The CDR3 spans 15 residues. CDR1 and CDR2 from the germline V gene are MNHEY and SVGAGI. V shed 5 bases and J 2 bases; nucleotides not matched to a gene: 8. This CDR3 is CASSRFQGATYEQYF. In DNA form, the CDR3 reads TGTGCCAGCAGTAGATTTCAGGGGGCGACCTACGAGCAGTACTTC.

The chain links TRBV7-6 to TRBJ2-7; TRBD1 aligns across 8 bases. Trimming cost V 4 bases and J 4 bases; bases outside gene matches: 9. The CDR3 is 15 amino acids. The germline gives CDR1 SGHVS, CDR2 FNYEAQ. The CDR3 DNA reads TGTGCCAGCAGCTCCGGACAGGGAAGGCTATACGAGCAGTACTTC. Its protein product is CASSSGQGRLYEQYF.

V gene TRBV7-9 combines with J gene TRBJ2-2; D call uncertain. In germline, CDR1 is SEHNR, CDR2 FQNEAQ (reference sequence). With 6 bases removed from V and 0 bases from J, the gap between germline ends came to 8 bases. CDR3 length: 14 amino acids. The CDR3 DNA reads TGTGCCAGCAGGTGGCAGACGAACACCGGGGAGCTGTTTTTT. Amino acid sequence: CASRWQTNTGELFF. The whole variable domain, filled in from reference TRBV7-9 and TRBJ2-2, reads DTGVSQNPRHKITKRGQNVTFRCDPISEHNRLYWYRQTLGQGPEFLTYFQNEAQLEKSRLLSDRFSAERPKGSFSTLEIQRTEQGDSAMYLCASRWQTNTGELFFGEGSRLTVL.

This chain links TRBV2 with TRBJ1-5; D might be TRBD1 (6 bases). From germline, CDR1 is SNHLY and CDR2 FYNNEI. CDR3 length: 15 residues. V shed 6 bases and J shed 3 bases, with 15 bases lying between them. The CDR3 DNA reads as TGTGCCAGCAGGGTGAGAGGGGGGGTCAATCAGCCCCAGCATTTT. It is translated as CASRVRGGVNQPQHF. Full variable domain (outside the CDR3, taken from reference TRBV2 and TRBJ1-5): EPEVTQTPSHQVTQMGQEVILRCVPISNHLYFYWYRQILGQKVEFLVSFYNNEISEKSEIFDDQFSVERPDGSNFTLKIRSTKLEDSAMYFCASRVRGGVNQPQHFGDGTRLSIL.

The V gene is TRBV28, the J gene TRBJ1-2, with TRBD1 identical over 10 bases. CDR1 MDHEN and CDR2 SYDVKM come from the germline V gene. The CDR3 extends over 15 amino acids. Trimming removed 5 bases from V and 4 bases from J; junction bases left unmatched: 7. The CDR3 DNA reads TGTGCCAGCAGTCAAGACAGGGGGCGAGGCTATGGCTACACCTTC. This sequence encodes CASSQDRGRGYGYTF.

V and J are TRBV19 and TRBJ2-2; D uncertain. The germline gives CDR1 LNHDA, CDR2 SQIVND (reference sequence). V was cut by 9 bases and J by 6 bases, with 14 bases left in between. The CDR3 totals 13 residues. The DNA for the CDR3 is TGTGCCAGCTCCATCTTGTTAGCCGGGGAGCTGTTTTTT. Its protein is CASSILLAGELFF.

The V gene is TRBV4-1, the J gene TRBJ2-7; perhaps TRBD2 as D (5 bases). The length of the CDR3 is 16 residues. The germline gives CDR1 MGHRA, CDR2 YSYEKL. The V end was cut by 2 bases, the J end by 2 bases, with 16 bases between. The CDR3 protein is CASSQNVGSGTYEQYF. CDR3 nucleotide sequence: TGCGCCAGCAGCCAAAATGTCGGCTCGGGGACCTACGAGCAGTACTTC.